These 21 T cell receptor beta chains came from one sample sequenced in a study of blood T cells in healthy people across ages. Together with a sample-barcoded 5' primer, a J-beta primer mix was included in a second PCR lasting roughly 6 to 12 cycles. TCRdb redid the calling of the 5' RACE reads with MiXCR, one entry per CDR3 protein. This table holds hundreds of thousands of distinct CDR3 sequences, approximately 25% found once. These data were likewise used in another study, on T cells of mothers and their children.

Sequencing input: blood. The receptors stem from a boy aged 5-17 years in good health.

This clonotype was seen more than once but under ten times. The chain couples TRBV3-1 to TRBJ2-4, with 9 bases fitting TRBD2. This CDR3 has 15 amino acids. J was trimmed by 7 bases and V by 3 bases; bases with no gene match: 7. Germline CDR1 reads LGHDT; CDR2 reads YNNKEL (reference sequence). As DNA, the CDR3 is TGTGCCAGCAGCCAGCCTCTGGCGGGAGGGAACATTCAGTACTTC. Its translation is CASSQPLAGGNIQYF. Drawing the rest from reference TRBV3-1 and TRBJ2-4, the complete variable domain is DTAVSQTPKYLVTQMGNDKSIKCEQNLGHDTMYWYKQDSKKFLKIMFSYNNKELIINETVPNRFSPKSPDKAHLNLHINSLELGDSAVYFCASSQPLAGGNIQYFGAGTRLSVL.

The CDR3 DNA sequence: TGTGCCAGCAGTCCCCAGGGGCTTGGGGATACGCAGTATTTT. The encoded protein is CASSPQGLGDTQYF. The chain uses TRBV28 and TRBJ2-3; D may be TRBD1 (6 bases). This CDR3 is 14 amino acids long. CDR1 and CDR2 (germline): MDHEN, SYDVKM. V was clipped by 5 bases and J by 6 bases, with 15 bases between them.

The sample holds a few counts of this clonotype. The chain combines TRBV7-3 with TRBJ2-2; 7 bases match TRBD1. Germline values: CDR1 SGHTA, CDR2 FQGTGA. The CDR3 extends over 16 amino acids. The V segment lost 0 bases and the J segment 2 bases; nucleotides outside the gene matches: 3. CDR3 protein: CASSLTGTANTGELFF. Written as DNA, the CDR3 is TGTGCCAGCAGCTTAACTGGGACAGCAAACACCGGGGAGCTGTTTTTT.

V is TRBV4-2 and J is TRBJ1-5, with D unclear. CDR3 length: 16 amino acids. Between the trimmed V and J ends, which lost 3 bases and 7 bases, there was a span of 19 bases. Germline CDR1 LGHNA, CDR2 YNFKEQ. For the CDR3, the DNA is TGTGCCAGCAGCCAGACAACACGGGGATTGGAACAGCCCCAGCATTTT. Translated, it gives CASSQTTRGLEQPQHF.

This chain links TRBV28 with TRBJ1-6, with TRBD1 matching 8 bases. Germline CDR1 MDHEN, CDR2 SYDVKM. CDR3 length equals 14 residues. The trim removed 6 bases at V and 9 bases at J, leaving 7 bases unmatched. The CDR3 here is CASSPTGEGSPLHF. In DNA form, the CDR3 reads TGTGCCAGCAGCCCGACAGGGGAGGGTTCACCCCTCCACTTT. The complete variable domain, with remaining parts taken from reference TRBV28 and TRBJ1-6, reads DVKVTQSSRYLVKRTGEKVFLECVQDMDHENMFWYRQDPGLGLRLIYFSYDVKMKEKGDIPEGYSVSREKKERFSLILESASTNQTSMYLCASSPTGEGSPLHFGNGTRLTVT.

This clonotype was counted a few times. This CDR3 is CAISDPGRDSYEQYF. As DNA, the CDR3 is TGTGCCATCAGTGATCCGGGACGGGACTCCTACGAGCAGTACTTC. The rearrangement links TRBV10-3 to TRBJ2-7; D might be TRBD1 or TRBD2, each matching 5 bases. CDR1 and CDR2 from the germline V gene are ENHRY and SYGVKD. V lost 3 bases, J lost 0 bases, and 12 bases lay in between. The CDR3 covers 15 residues.

This chain joins TRBV7-9 and TRBJ1-1; D possibly corresponds to TRBD1 (5 bases). Per germline, CDR1 SEHNR and CDR2 FQNEAQ (reference sequence). The V gene lost 1 base and the J gene lost 7 bases, with 13 bases spanning the gap. The CDR3 has 14 amino acids. The chain's CDR3 is CASSLGVGANEAFF. The CDR3 DNA reads as TGTGCCAGCAGCTTAGGAGTAGGGGCCAATGAAGCTTTCTTT.

Only a few counts were recorded for this clonotype. V is TRBV6-1 and J is TRBJ2-1; D not resolved. V lost 4 bases to trimming and J lost 5 bases, with 9 bases between them. CDR1 and CDR2 (germline): MNHNS, SASEGT. This CDR3 comprises 13 residues. The CDR3 nucleotides read TGTGCCAGCAGTGTCATCGTAGACAATGAGCAGTTCTTC. This sequence encodes CASSVIVDNEQFF.

The chain links TRBV29-1 to TRBJ2-5, with D perhaps matching TRBD1 or TRBD2 (6 bases each). The CDR3 consists of 14 residues. V was cut by 6 bases and J by 6 bases, with 20 bases left in between. Germline V gene sequence: CDR1 SQVTM, CDR2 ANQGSEA. The CDR3 nucleotides read TGCAGCGTCTGGGAGGTGGGGGGCGCAAAGACCCAGTACTTC. Its protein product is CSVWEVGGAKTQYF.

This clonotype occurred a few times. The chain combines TRBV9 with TRBJ2-2; tentatively, D is TRBD2 (7 bases). Trimming shortened V by 4 bases and J by 4 bases, and 17 bases separated the two germline ends. Germline-derived CDR1 and CDR2 are SGDLS and YYNGEE. The CDR3 length is 16 residues. The CDR3 protein is CASSSDGGRVTGELFF. The CDR3 nucleotides are TGTGCCAGCAGCTCCGACGGGGGGCGGGTCACCGGGGAGCTGTTTTTT. Together with reference TRBV9 and TRBJ2-2, the CDR3 gives the full variable domain: DSGVTQTPKHLITATGQRVTLRCSPRSGDLSVYWYQQSLDQGLQFLIQYYNGEERAKGNILERFSAQQFPDLHSELNLSSLELGDSALYFCASSSDGGRVTGELFFGEGSRLTVL.

The table lists this clonotype with many counts. The chain is built from TRBV7-2 and TRBJ2-7, with D perhaps matching TRBD1 or TRBD2 (5 bases each). The CDR3 is made up of 15 amino acids. Trimming removed 1 base from V and 0 bases from J, with 10 bases in between. CDR1 is SGHTA, CDR2 FQGNSA, per germline. The DNA for the CDR3 is TGTGCCAGCAGCTTAGTCGCAGGGAGCTCCTACGAGCAGTACTTC. Its translation is CASSLVAGSSYEQYF.

The chain links TRBV20-1 to TRBJ2-1; 10 bases map to TRBD2. The CDR3 runs to 16 residues. Germline V lookup: CDR1 DFQATT, CDR2 SNEGSKA (reference sequence). The V and J ends lost 2 bases and 1 base, in that order; junction bases with no gene match: 5. Here the CDR3 DNA reads TGCAGTGCTAGATCAACTAGCGGGGTTTCCTACAATGAGCAGTTCTTC. Translating it yields CSARSTSGVSYNEQFF.

Many counts were recorded for this clonotype. The V call is TRBV7-6, the J call TRBJ2-7; perhaps D is TRBD1 or TRBD2 (5 bases each). Trimming removed 5 bases from V and 4 bases from J, with 12 bases in between. Germline-derived CDR1 and CDR2 are SGHVS and FNYEAQ. This CDR3 contains 13 residues. In nucleotides, the CDR3 is TGTGCCAGCAGCACGGGACCCACATACGAGCAGTACTTC. This sequence encodes CASSTGPTYEQYF. The full variable domain, with the rest looked up from reference TRBV7-6 and TRBJ2-7, is GAGVSQSPRYKVTKRGQDVALRCDPISGHVSLYWYRQALGQGPEFLTYFNYEAQQDKSGLPNDRFSAERPEGSISTLTIQRTEQRDSAMYRCASSTGPTYEQYFGPGTRLTVT.

The J gene is TRBJ1-1, the V gene TRBV29-1, with 11 bases identical to TRBD1. CDR1 is SQVTM, CDR2 ANQGSEA, per germline. This CDR3 is built from 14 residues. J was trimmed by 7 bases and V by 4 bases; bases with no gene match: 8. This CDR3 reads CSVVVRTGGSEAFF. CDR3 bases: TGCAGCGTTGTTGTCAGGACAGGGGGCAGTGAAGCTTTCTTT.

This clonotype was found a few times. The V gene is TRBV24-1, the J gene TRBJ1-1; 7 bases match TRBD1. The CDR3 sequence is 13 residues long. Looked up from germline, CDR1 is KGHDR and CDR2 is SFDVKD. J was trimmed by 10 bases and V by 4 bases; bases with no gene match: 8. The DNA of the CDR3 is TGTGCCACCAGTGACTCCTCGACAGGGTTAGCTTTCTTT. It yields the protein CATSDSSTGLAFF.

The chain employs TRBV9 and TRBJ2-5; the D gene is possibly TRBD1 (6 bases). CDR3 length: 15 amino acids. Germline V gene sequence: CDR1 SGDLS, CDR2 YYNGEE. V gave up 0 bases and J gave up 1 base, with 10 bases separating them. The chain's CDR3 is CASSVEGTLQETQYF. The CDR3 DNA sequence: TGTGCCAGCAGCGTAGAGGGGACACTCCAAGAGACCCAGTACTTC.

This clonotype was seen only a few times. The V call is TRBV20-1, the J call TRBJ2-7; the D gene is possibly TRBD2 (5 bases). CDR1 is DFQATT, CDR2 SNEGSKA, per germline (reference sequence). CDR3 length: 14 amino acids. Trimming shortened V by 0 bases and J by 9 bases, and 18 bases separated the two germline ends. DNA of the CDR3: TGCAGTGCTAGAGACGGAGAAGCGTTGGAGGCGCAGTACTTC. Translation gives CSARDGEALEAQYF.

Concerning this clonotype: The junction differs from germline at one of its ends, possibly a read error. V is TRBV7-7 and J is TRBJ2-5, with D possibly matching TRBD2 (5 bases). This CDR3 has 13 amino acids. The germline V gene has CDR1 SSHAT and CDR2 FNYEAQ (reference sequence). The CDR3 region has the DNA TGTGCTAGCAGCTTCGGGGTGGCAGAGACCCAGTACTTC. It encodes CASSFGVAETQYF.

The gene calls are TRBV5-1 and TRBJ2-3; the D is unclear. Germline loops: CDR1 SGHRS, CDR2 YFSETQ. The CDR3 is 15 residues long. V was shortened by 3 bases and J by 6 bases, with 17 bases between the two germline ends. CDR3 in DNA: TGCGCCAGCAGCTCCCCCCTAGACGCACAGGATACGCAGTATTTT. This translates into CASSSPLDAQDTQYF.

This clonotype was seen a few times. Here the CDR3 DNA reads TGTGCCAGCAGCTTGTTATCCGGGACAGGGGATGAGCAGTTCTTC. This encodes CASSLLSGTGDEQFF. The chain couples TRBV5-5 to TRBJ2-1; TRBD1 matches 10 bases. The CDR3 is made up of 15 amino acids. Germline CDR1 and CDR2: SGHKS and YYEKEE (reference sequence). V lost 1 base to trimming and J lost 8 bases; unmatched junction nucleotides: 6.

This clonotype was picked up a small number of times. V is TRBV12-3 or TRBV12-4 and J is TRBJ2-3; no reliable D call. CDR3 length equals 12 residues. V was cut by 3 bases and J by 6 bases, with 7 bases left in between. The CDR3 DNA is TGTGCCAGCAGTTTTATTGAGGATACGCAGTATTTT. This translates into CASSFIEDTQYF.